This T cell receptor beta chain emerged from a study of blood T cell repertoires in COVID-19. Under the authors' procedure: Quantification of nucleated cells was approximated via reference gene primer amplification. The table came from immunoSEQ multiplex PCR; TCRdb's copy has only in-frame clones and leaves some out. That table gives V, J and clone size, and the DNA gave D and trimming. The table has about 300,000 clones, around 86% seen once. Material for sequencing was peripheral blood. This clonotype was sampled from a man between 65 and 85 years old with acute or convalescent COVID-19.

The CDR3 DNA follows: TGTGCCATCAGGGGGGACAGCTCCTACAATGAGCAGTTCTTC. This sequence encodes CAIRGDSSYNEQFF. The chain links TRBV10-3 to TRBJ2-1, with 7 bases aligning to TRBD1. Looked up from germline, CDR1 is ENHRY and CDR2 is SYGVKD. The CDR3 loop spans 14 amino acids. V shed 6 bases, J shed 0 bases, and the junction held 2 bases outside the gene matches.